This T cell receptor beta chain emerged from a study of T cell changes during pregnancy in multiple sclerosis. Sequenced by immunoSEQ multiplex PCR; TCRdb stores in-frame clones only, minus some. The repertoire consists of some 22,000 clones, with more than 75% occurring once and the leading ten covering 7.7%. The J segment lost 2 bases and the V segment lost 4 bases, leaving 9 bases of the junction unmatched. The germline V gene encodes CDR1 PRHDT and CDR2 FYEKMQ (reference sequence). CDR3 length: 17 amino acids. The clonotype originates from a female donor with multiple sclerosis, enrolled in a pregnancy study. The sequencing used CD8+ T cells from peripheral blood mononuclear cells, collected after pregnancy. The chain combines TRBV13 with TRBJ2-2, with 8 bases aligning to TRBD2. In nucleotides, the CDR3 is TGTGCCAGCAGCTCGTCTGCGGGAGGTTTAAACACCGGGGAGCTGTTTTTT. Translation gives CASSSSAGGLNTGELFF.